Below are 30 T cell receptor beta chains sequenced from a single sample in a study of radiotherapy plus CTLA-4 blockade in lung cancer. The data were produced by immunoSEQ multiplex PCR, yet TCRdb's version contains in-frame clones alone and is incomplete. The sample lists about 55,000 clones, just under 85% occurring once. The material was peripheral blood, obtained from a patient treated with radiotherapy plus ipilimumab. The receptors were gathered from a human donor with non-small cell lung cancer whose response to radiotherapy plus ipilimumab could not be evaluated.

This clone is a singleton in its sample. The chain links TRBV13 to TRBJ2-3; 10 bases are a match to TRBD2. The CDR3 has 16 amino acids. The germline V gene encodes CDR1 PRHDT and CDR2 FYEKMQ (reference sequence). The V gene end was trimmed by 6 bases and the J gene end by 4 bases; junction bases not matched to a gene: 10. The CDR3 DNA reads TGTGCCAGCAGTCGGGGGGAGCGGGGGGGCGCAGATACGCAGTATTTT. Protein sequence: CASSRGERGGADTQYF. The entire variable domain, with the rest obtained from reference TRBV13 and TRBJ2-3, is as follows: AAGVIQSPRHLIKEKRETATLKCYPIPRHDTVYWYQQGPGQDPQFLISFYEKMQSDKGSIPDRFSAQQFSDYHSELNMSSLELGDSALYFCASSRGERGGADTQYFGPGTRLTVL.

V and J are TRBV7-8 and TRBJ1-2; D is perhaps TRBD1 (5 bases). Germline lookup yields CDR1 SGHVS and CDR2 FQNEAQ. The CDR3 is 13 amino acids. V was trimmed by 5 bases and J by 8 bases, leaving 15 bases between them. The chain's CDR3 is CASSRPDSLGYTF. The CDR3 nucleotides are TGTGCCAGCAGCCGGCCCGACAGCCTCGGCTACACCTTC.

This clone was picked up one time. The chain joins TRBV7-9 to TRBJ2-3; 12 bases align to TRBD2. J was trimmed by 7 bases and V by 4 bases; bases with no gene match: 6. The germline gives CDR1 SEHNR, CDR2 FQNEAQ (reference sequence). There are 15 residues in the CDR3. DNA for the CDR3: TGTGCCAGCAGCTCACTAGCGGGAGGCGGAAATACGCAGTATTTT. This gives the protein CASSSLAGGGNTQYF.

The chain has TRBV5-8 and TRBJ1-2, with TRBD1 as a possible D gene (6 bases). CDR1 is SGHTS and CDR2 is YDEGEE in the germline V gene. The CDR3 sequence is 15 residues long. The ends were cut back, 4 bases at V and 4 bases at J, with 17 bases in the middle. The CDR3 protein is CASSRRTDGAYGYTF. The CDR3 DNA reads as TGTGCCAGCAGCCGCCGGACAGATGGTGCCTATGGCTACACCTTC.

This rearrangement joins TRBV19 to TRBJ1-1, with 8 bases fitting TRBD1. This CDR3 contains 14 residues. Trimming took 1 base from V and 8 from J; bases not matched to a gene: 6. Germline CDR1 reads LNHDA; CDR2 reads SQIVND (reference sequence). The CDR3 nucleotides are TGTGCCAGTAGTATAGTAGCAGGGGGCCAAGAAGCTTTCTTT. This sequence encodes CASSIVAGGQEAFF.

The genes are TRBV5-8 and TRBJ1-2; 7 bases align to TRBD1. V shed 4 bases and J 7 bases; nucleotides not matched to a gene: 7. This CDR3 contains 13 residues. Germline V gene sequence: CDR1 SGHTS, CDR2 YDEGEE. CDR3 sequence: CASSGRGLGGYTF. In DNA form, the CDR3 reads TGTGCCAGCAGCGGTAGGGGGCTTGGTGGCTACACCTTC. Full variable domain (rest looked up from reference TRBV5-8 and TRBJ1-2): EAGVTQSPTHLIKTRGQQATLRCSPISGHTSVYWYQQALGLGLQFLLWYDEGEERNRGNFPPRFSGRQFPNYSSELNVNALELEDSALYLCASSGRGLGGYTFGSGTRLTVV.

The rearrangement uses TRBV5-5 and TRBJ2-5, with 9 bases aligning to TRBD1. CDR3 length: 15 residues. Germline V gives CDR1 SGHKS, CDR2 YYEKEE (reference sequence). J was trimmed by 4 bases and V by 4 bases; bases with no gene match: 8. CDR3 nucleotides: TGTGCCAGCAGCCCATCAACAGGGGGCGGAGAGACCCAGTACTTC. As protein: CASSPSTGGGETQYF.

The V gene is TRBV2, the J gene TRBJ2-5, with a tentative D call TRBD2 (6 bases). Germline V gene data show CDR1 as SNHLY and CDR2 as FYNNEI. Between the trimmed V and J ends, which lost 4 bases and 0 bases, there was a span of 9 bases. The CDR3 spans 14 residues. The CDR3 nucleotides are TGTGCCAGCAGTGCGGTAGCGGACCAAGAGACCCAGTACTTC. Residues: CASSAVADQETQYF.

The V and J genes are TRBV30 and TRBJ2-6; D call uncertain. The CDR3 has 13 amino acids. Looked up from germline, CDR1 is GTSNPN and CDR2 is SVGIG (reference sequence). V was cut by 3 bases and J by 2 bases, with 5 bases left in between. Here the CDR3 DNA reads TGTGCCTGGAGGAGCGCTGGGGCCAACGTCCTGACTTTC. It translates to CAWRSAGANVLTF. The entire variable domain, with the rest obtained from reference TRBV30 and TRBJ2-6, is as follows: SQTIHQWPATLVQPVGSPLSLECTVEGTSNPNLYWYRQAAGRGLQLLFYSVGIGQISSEVPQNLSASRPQDRQFILSSKKLLLSDSGFYLCAWRSAGANVLTFGAGSRLTVL.

This chain's CDR3 is CASSTIGGPSSTDTQYF. The DNA for the CDR3 is TGTGCCAGCAGTACCATTGGCGGGCCCTCCTCCACAGATACGCAGTATTTT. The chain carries TRBV2 and TRBJ2-3, with D tentatively TRBD2 (5 bases). The CDR3 contains 17 residues. CDR1 SNHLY and CDR2 FYNNEI come from the germline V gene. V was shortened by 5 bases and J by 2 bases, with 20 bases between the two germline ends. The whole variable domain, filled in from reference TRBV2 and TRBJ2-3, reads EPEVTQTPSHQVTQMGQEVILRCVPISNHLYFYWYRQILGQKVEFLVSFYNNEISEKSEIFDDQFSVERPDGSNFTLKIRSTKLEDSAMYFCASSTIGGPSSTDTQYFGPGTRLTVL.

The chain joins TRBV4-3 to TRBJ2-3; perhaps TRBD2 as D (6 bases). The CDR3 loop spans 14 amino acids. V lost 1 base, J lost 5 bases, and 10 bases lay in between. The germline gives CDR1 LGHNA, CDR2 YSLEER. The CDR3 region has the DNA TGCGCCAGCAGCCAAGTAGGAGGGATAGATACGCAGTATTTT. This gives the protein CASSQVGGIDTQYF.

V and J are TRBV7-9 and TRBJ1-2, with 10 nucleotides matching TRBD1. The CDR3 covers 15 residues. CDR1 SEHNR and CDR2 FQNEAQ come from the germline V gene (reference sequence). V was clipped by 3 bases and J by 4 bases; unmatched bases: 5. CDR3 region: CASSLDRGDSYGYTF. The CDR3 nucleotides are TGTGCCAGCAGCTTGGACAGGGGGGATAGCTATGGCTACACCTTC.

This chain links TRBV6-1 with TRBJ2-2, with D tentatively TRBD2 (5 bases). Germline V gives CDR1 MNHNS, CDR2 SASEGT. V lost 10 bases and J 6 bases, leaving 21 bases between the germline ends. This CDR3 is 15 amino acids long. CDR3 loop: CANNWARLRAGELFF. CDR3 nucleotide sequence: TGTGCCAACAACTGGGCCCGCCTGAGGGCCGGGGAGCTGTTTTTT.

This chain's CDR3 is CASSQTGSRSYTF. In DNA form, the CDR3 reads TGCGCCAGCAGCCAAACGGGTTCTAGGAGCTACACCTTC. The chain links TRBV4-1 to TRBJ1-2; D ambiguous. Trimming took 2 bases from V and 9 from J, leaving 13 bases between them. The CDR3 length is 13 residues. Germline V CDR1 and CDR2: MGHRA, YSYEKL.

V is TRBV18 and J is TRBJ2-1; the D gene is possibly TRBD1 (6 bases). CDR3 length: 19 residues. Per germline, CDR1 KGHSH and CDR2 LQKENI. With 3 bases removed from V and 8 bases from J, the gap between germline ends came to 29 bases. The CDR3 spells CASSPLIQGRPLQPHEQFF. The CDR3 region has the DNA TGTGCCAGCTCACCTCTCATCCAGGGGCGTCCCCTTCAACCCCATGAGCAGTTCTTC.

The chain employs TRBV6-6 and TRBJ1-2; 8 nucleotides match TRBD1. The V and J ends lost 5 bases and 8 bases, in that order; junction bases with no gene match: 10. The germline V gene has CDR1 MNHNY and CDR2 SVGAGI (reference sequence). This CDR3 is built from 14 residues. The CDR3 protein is CASSEDRVVGGYTF. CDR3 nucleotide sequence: TGTGCCAGCAGTGAGGACAGGGTTGTGGGCGGCTACACCTTC.

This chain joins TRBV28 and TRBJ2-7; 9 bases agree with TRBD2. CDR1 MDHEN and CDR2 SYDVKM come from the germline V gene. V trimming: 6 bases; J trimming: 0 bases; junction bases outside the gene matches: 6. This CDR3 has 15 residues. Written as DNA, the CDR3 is TGTGCCAGCAGCCGTAGCGGGGGCCTCTCCTACGAGCAGTACTTC. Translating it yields CASSRSGGLSYEQYF.

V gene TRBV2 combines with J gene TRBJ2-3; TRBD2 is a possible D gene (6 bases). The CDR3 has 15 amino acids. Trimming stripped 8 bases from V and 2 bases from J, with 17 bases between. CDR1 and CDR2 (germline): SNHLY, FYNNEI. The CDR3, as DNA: TGTGCCAGCTCCTTTTGGGACTCATCCACAGATACGCAGTATTTT. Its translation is CASSFWDSSTDTQYF.

The CDR3 spells CSVHRGGGSTGELFF. In nucleotides, the CDR3 is TGCAGCGTCCATAGGGGCGGGGGGTCGACCGGGGAGCTGTTTTTT. The genes are TRBV29-1 and TRBJ2-2, with 8 bases aligning to TRBD2. The germline V gene encodes CDR1 SQVTM and CDR2 ANQGSEA. The V gene end was trimmed by 6 bases and the J gene end by 5 bases; junction bases not matched to a gene: 11. The CDR3 runs 15 residues.

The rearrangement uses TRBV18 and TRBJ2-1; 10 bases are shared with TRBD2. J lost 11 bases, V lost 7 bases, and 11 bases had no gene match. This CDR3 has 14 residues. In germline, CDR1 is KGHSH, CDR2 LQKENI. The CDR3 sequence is CASLPGLAGDQQFF. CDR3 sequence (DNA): TGTGCCAGCTTACCTGGGCTAGCGGGAGACCAGCAGTTCTTC.

In nucleotides, the CDR3 is TGTGCCAGCAGTGACCGGGACAAGTATGGCTACACCTTC. It yields the protein CASSDRDKYGYTF. The chain employs TRBV6-5 and TRBJ1-2; D possibly corresponds to TRBD1 (6 bases). The CDR3 length is 13 residues. The V and J ends lost 5 bases and 5 bases respectively, with 12 bases between them. CDR1 and CDR2 from the germline V gene are MNHEY and SVGAGI.

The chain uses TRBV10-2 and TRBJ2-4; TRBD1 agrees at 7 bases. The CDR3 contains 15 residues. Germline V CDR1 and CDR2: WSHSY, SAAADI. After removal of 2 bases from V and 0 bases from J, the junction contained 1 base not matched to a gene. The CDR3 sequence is CASSEQGVAKNIQYF. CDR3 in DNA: TGCGCCAGCAGTGAGCAGGGGGTAGCCAAAAACATTCAGTACTTC.

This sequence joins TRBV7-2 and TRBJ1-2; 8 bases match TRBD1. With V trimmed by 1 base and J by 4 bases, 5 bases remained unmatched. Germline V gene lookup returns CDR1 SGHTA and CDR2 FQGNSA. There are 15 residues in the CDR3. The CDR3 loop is CASSLVPGGGYGYTF. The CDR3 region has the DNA TGTGCCAGCAGCTTAGTACCAGGGGGCGGCTATGGCTACACCTTC. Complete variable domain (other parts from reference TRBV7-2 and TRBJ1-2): GAGVSQSPSNKVTEKGKDVELRCDPISGHTALYWYRQSLGQGLEFLIYFQGNSAPDKSGLPSDRFSAERTGGSVSTLTIQRTQQEDSAVYLCASSLVPGGGYGYTFGSGTRLTVV.

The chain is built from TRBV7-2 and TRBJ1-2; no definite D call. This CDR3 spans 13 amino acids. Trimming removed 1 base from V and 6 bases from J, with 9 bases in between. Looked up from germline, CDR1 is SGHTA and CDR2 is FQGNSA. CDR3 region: CASSLERLNGYTF. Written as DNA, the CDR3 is TGTGCCAGCAGCTTAGAGAGGTTAAATGGCTACACCTTC.

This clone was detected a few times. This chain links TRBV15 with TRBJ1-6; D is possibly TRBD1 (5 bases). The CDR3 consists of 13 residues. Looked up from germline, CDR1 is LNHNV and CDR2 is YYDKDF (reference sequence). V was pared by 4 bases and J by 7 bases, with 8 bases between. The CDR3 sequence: CATSKTVNSPLHF. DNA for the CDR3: TGTGCCACCAGCAAGACAGTGAATTCACCCCTCCACTTT.

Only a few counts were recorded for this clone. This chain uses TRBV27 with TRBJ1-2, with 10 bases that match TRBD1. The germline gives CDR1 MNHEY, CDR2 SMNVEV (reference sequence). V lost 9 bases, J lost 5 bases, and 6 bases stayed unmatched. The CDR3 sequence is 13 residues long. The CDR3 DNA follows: TGTGCCAGTAGGGACAGGGGAGGGTATGGCTACACCTTC. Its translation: CASRDRGGYGYTF.

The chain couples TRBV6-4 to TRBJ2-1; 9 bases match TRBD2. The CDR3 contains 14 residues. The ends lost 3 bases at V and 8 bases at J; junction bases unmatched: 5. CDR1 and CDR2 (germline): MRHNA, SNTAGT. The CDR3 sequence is CASSEGLASDEQFF. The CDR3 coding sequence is TGTGCCAGCAGTGAGGGACTAGCAAGCGATGAGCAGTTCTTC.

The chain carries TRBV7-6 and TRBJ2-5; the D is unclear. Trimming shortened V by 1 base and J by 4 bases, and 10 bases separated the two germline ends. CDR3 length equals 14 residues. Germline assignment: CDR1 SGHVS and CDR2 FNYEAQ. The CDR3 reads CASSLEISRETQYF. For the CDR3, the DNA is TGTGCCAGCAGCTTAGAAATTAGCAGAGAGACCCAGTACTTC.

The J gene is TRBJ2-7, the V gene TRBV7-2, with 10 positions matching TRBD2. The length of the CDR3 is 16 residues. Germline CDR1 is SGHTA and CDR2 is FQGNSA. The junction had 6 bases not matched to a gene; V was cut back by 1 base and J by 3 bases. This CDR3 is CASSLGSGRVVYEQYF. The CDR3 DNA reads TGTGCCAGCAGCTTAGGGAGCGGGAGGGTTGTCTACGAGCAGTACTTC.

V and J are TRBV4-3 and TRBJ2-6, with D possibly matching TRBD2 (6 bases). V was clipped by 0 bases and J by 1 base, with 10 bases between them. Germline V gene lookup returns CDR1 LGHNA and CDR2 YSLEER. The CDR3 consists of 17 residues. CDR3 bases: TGCGCCAGCAGCCAAGACCGTGCGGGGTCTGGGGCCAACGTCCTGACTTTC. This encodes CASSQDRAGSGANVLTF.